The T cell receptor beta chain under discussion was sequenced for a study of T cell responses to AZD1222 COVID-19 vaccine. The protocol was immunoSEQ multiplex PCR, while the TCRdb copy is restricted to in-frame clones and leaves out a portion. The data show more than 95,000 clones, with almost 90% seen just once and about 10% held by the top ten. Broader study findings: Most donors were white British and more were female, and clonal diversity was possibly underestimated.

V was trimmed by 6 bases and J by 7 bases, leaving 4 bases between them. Germline lookup yields CDR1 KGHSH and CDR2 LQKENI. The CDR3 length is 10 residues. Details on this clone: The target antigen is unknown.

The source of this sequence is an adult in good health. The V call is TRBV18, the J call TRBJ2-1; D is undetermined. The source was peripheral blood, collected on day 0 of AZD1222 vaccination. The CDR3 spells CASSYNEQFF. The CDR3 DNA reads TGTGCCAGCTCTTATAATGAGCAGTTCTTC.